This T cell receptor (beta chain) was retrieved from a study of CD8 T cells in ankylosing spondylitis. TCRdb reanalysed the 5' RACE reads using MiXCR and keeps one entry per CDR3 protein. Of 100,000 to 150,000 distinct CDR3 sequences listed, approximately 9.7% were seen once; the top ten hold about 3.3%. In this sample, this clonotype turned up many times. Its target is not known. The V end was cut by 4 bases, the J end by 1 base, with 5 bases between. CDR3 size: 13 residues. Germline CDR1 reads MNHEY; CDR2 reads SVGEGT. Study-wide points: Blood of patients with ankylosing spondylitis appeared to be characterized by a TCR beta motif of eight highly homologous variants.

The sequencing input was blood, either unsorted or a sorted T cell fraction (not recorded which). The clonotype originates from a male donor with ankylosing spondylitis or in good health (not recorded which). J is TRBJ2-4 and V is TRBV6-2 or TRBV6-3, with no clear D. CDR3 coding DNA: TGTGCCAGCAGTTGGGGTGCCAAAAACATTCAGTACTTC. Encoded protein: CASSWGAKNIQYF.